This T cell receptor beta chain came from a study of Graves' ophthalmopathy and Graves' hyperthyroidism. Study-level information: Peripheral blood was gathered at the point of initial diagnosis, before any treatment started. Overall study results and limits: Most thyroid clonotypes with frequency above 0.001 were detected in blood too.

Exclusion criteria comprised other autoimmune diseases, uncontrolled infections, pregnancy or lactation in patients. PBMCs had their origin in fresh peripheral blood (more than 9.5 ml). For repertoire sequencing, the TCR beta CDR3 regions were amplified from RNA transcripts. Amplification began with first-round RT-PCR using HTBI primers, then second-round multiplex PCR was performed. In TCRdb, the multiplex PCR reads were re-called with MiXCR into one record per CDR3 protein. The table lists over 650,000 distinct CDR3 sequences, about 40% of them singletons, with 3% to 4% in the top ten. The V segment lost 0 bases and the J segment 3 bases; nucleotides outside the gene matches: 5. The CDR3 has 14 residues. Germline-derived CDR1 and CDR2 are DFQATT and SNEGSKA (reference sequence). This clonotype was detected a few times. The antigen is unknown.

Source material: peripheral blood. This clonotype originated in an adult man with Graves' ophthalmopathy. The chain joins TRBV20-1 to TRBJ2-7; 7 nucleotides match TRBD1. In nucleotides, the CDR3 is TGCAGTGCTAGAGACAGGGGGATAATCTACGAGCAGTACTTC. This gives the protein CSARDRGIIYEQYF.